This T cell receptor beta chain derives from a study of T cells in women clearing cervical HPV infection. Germline assignment: CDR1 GTSNPN and CDR2 SVGIG (reference sequence). The V segment lost 3 bases and the J segment 1 base; nucleotides outside the gene matches: 6. The CDR3 length is 16 residues. This table comes from immunoSEQ multiplex PCR, and its TCRdb copy is limited to in-frame clones, with some not included. This repertoire includes 35,000 to 45,000 clones. Comments on this clone: The read halts 3 residues ahead of the CDR3 end, with the missing end drawn from the germline J gene.

V usage is TRBV30 and J usage is TRBJ2-3; TRBD2 agrees at 11 bases. Sequencing used blood buffy coat. The origin of this receptor is a woman aged 18 to 75 with a cervical HPV16 infection that either progressed to CIN3+ or cleared (not recorded which). The CDR3 region is CAWSPGTSGGTDTQYF. The CDR3 bases that were read are TGTGCCTGGAGCCCCGGGACTAGCGGAGGCACAGATACG.